This T cell receptor (beta chain) was recovered during a study of shared clonotypes between healthy human individuals (dated by TCRdb to 2018 to 2021). Background on the whole study: Three men and a couple of women, aged 18 to 49 years, made up the cohort. For each donor, CD4 naive and CD4 memory were each run on three plates, CD8 naive on two plates, and CD8 memory on one plate. Blood TCR repertoires of a handful of healthy adults were deeply sequenced to estimate repertoire size and the extent of clonotype sharing between individuals. Libraries were prepared and TCR repertoires were sequenced by different laboratories using diverse techniques, in order to increase sequencing depth and limit assay-specific biases. Per donor, leukapheresis produced somewhere between about 0.8 and 9.5 billion PBMCs.

The germline V gene provides CDR1 SGHRS and CDR2 YFSETQ. The CDR3 covers 15 residues, taking in both the cysteine and the phenylalanine. Of all the DNA, just the CDR3 is kept, 45 bases in frame from base 1. V lost 7 bases and J lost 2 bases, and the count of bases not matched to a germline gene is 11. Donors were healthy HIV-negative adults with no recently reported acute infections or vaccinations. Every donor was a Caucasian adult living in Nashville, Tennessee, USA. CD4+ T cells were enriched through magnetic negative selection, after which naive cells were positively selected on CD45RA and the remaining negative fraction served as the memory subset. Blood was collected by leukapheresis, and PBMCs were isolated by Ficoll-Histopaque density gradient centrifugation and then cryopreserved in liquid nitrogen vapor phase. Analytical flow cytometry was used to check the purity and quantity of each magnetically sorted T cell population. Genomic DNA was isolated from each sorted fraction and quantified by UV absorbance on a Nanodrop 2000c.

Points the paper makes about the study in general: Pairwise subsampling led to the expectation that sequencing depth would affect the degree of clonotype sharing among donors. Across four donors, approximately 5% of naive CD4, approximately 4% of naive CD8, 2.3% of memory CD4, and under 0.45% of memory CD8 clonotypes were shared. Rarefaction of sorted-subset datasets indicated incomplete sequencing despite the large sequencing depth. Sampling was restricted to blood, and TCR repertoires in tissues likely differ from the TCR repertoires found in blood. Naive subsets generally had larger estimated clonotype richness than memory subsets did. Higher generation probabilities were observed for clonotypes shared by all four sorted-subset donors than for non-shared clonotypes. Because the study included only a small number of donors, the genetic and exposure-history diversity represented was limited.

Using the deep immunoSEQ assay, TCR CDR3 regions were amplified from genomic DNA by multiplex PCR. For each cell subset, the extracted genomic DNA was distributed evenly across all wells of several immunoSEQ 96-well plates, and each plate served as one replicate. For sorted subsets, each replicate PCR was loaded with 200 ng genomic DNA, equivalent to approximately 33,000 T cell genomes. Purified libraries were quantified with a Qubit 3.0 fluorometer, sized on a Bioanalyzer 2100, and re-quantified with the KAPA Library Quantification kit. Every immunoSEQ 96-well plate was sequenced on a dedicated single-read 150-cycle Illumina NextSeq 550 flow cell. The original methods were these. Because the immunoSEQ output included only junctional sequences and no quality scores, the filtering could not be the same as the filtering used for full-length reads. Sequences were annotated with PyIR, a Python wrapper for IgBLAST v1.9, using IMGT germline references to assign V/J genes and CDR3. Reads were removed for weak V/J assignments (E-value above 1e-6), missing CDR3, stop codons, out-of-frame junctions, or ambiguous translated residues. A V3J clonotype was defined by an identical inferred V gene, J gene, and CDR3 amino acid sequence. Percentage overlap between repertoires was computed as shared unique clonotypes divided by the size of the smaller repertoire. Three approaches were used to assess repertoire richness: RTK rarefaction, the Chao1 estimator, and Recon v2.1 estimates of unobserved clonotypes. Generation probabilities for all TCRbeta clonotypes obtained by the gDNA method from a handful of donors were computed using OLGA. The immuneACCESS repertoire file appears here via TCRdb, limited to in-frame rearrangements. These files lack a portion of the clones; in checked studies, under half of the deficit traces to unresolved V genes, and the cause of the others is not known. D and trimming were read from the DNA, whereas the V and J calls and clone size are those reported in that table. Present in this sample are about 2.3 million clones, 93% of which were seen just once. The ten biggest clones cover 0.39% of the sample.

As regards this clone: The antigen this receptor binds is unknown. No base quality information exists; no much larger clone differs at one position.

Material for sequencing was naive CD4+ T cells from PBMCs. The cell subset or site label, read with the paper, signifies: CD45RA+ positively selected. This TCR was recovered from a man between 18 and 35 years old in good health. Some clones in this sample may be carry-over from other donors' samples. Recombination joined TRBV5-1 with TRBJ2-7, and 8 junction bases match TRBD2. The CDR3: CASAPGAGGPYEQYF. The DNA is TGCGCCAGCGCCCCCGGTGCGGGAGGCCCCTACGAGCAGTACTTC.